The 32 T cell receptor beta chains reported below all come from one sample, sequenced in a study of CD4 T cells in relation to SARS-CoV-2 and coronaviruses. Before the COVID-19 pandemic, during about 2010-2018, CD4+ T cells were taken from unexposed donors. Profiling relied on immunoSEQ multiplex PCR, and the TCRdb table lists in-frame clones only, not all of them. The data show around 70,000 clones, approximately 87% seen once. The source material was memory CD4+ T cells from PBMCs. These receptors came from a human donor in good health.

V and J are TRBV15 and TRBJ1-2; D possibly corresponds to TRBD1 (5 bases). CDR1 is LNHNV and CDR2 is YYDKDF in the germline V gene (reference sequence). The V end was cut by 0 bases, the J end by 8 bases, with 13 bases between. There are 14 residues in the CDR3. The CDR3 nucleotides read TGTGCCACCAGCAGAGAGGGGGGGGGTCGAGGCTACACCTTC. This translates into CATSREGGGRGYTF.

This clone was seen a handful of times. The V and J genes are TRBV11-3 and TRBJ2-4, with a tentative D call TRBD1 (5 bases). Germline V CDR1 and CDR2: SGHNT, YENEEA. The CDR3 is 13 residues long. Trimming left V 5 bases short and J 5 bases short, with 10 bases between. The CDR3 DNA reads TGTGCCAGCAGCCAGGGTAACGAAAACATTCAGTACTTC. This codes for CASSQGNENIQYF.

This chain connects TRBV2 to TRBJ1-2; the match to TRBD1 covers 7 bases. With V trimmed by 8 bases and J by 0 bases, 3 bases remained unmatched. The CDR3 sequence is 13 residues long. Germline CDR1 is SNHLY and CDR2 is FYNNEI. In nucleotides, the CDR3 is TGTGCCAGCTCCGGGACAGCTAACTATGGCTACACCTTC. Encoded protein: CASSGTANYGYTF.

The CDR3 is CASSGDKLNSYEQYF. As DNA, the CDR3 is TGTGCCAGCAGTGGGGACAAACTAAATTCCTACGAGCAGTACTTC. The J gene is TRBJ2-7, the V gene TRBV2; D possibly corresponds to TRBD1 (6 bases). V lost 4 bases to trimming and J lost 1 base, with 14 bases between them. CDR1 and CDR2 from the germline V gene are SNHLY and FYNNEI. The CDR3 loop spans 15 amino acids.

J is TRBJ1-5 and V is TRBV30, with TRBD1 matching over 7 bases. The J segment lost 1 base and the V segment lost 3 bases, leaving 12 bases of the junction unmatched. CDR1 and CDR2 from the germline V gene are GTSNPN and SVGIG (reference sequence). CDR3 length: 17 residues. CDR3 residues: CAWSGAGGSLSNQPQHF. The CDR3 DNA reads TGTGCCTGGAGCGGGGCAGGGGGTTCGCTAAGCAATCAGCCCCAGCATTTT.

The chain carries TRBV29-1 and TRBJ1-2; weak D call: TRBD1 (5 bases). The CDR3 is made up of 15 amino acids. Deletions cut 7 bases from V and 2 bases from J, with 20 bases between. The germline V gene encodes CDR1 SQVTM and CDR2 ANQGSEA. For the CDR3, the DNA is TGCAGCGCCCCGGGGCAGGTTGGGGTGAACTATGGCTACACCTTC. Amino acids: CSAPGQVGVNYGYTF.

The chain couples TRBV5-8 to TRBJ1-2; 9 positions agree with TRBD1. Trimming removed 4 bases from V and 1 base from J; junction bases left unmatched: 5. Germline assignment: CDR1 SGHTS and CDR2 YDEGEE. This CDR3 has 15 residues. CDR3 residues: CASSRDRAFNYGYTF. The CDR3, as DNA: TGTGCCAGCAGCCGGGACAGGGCCTTTAACTATGGCTACACCTTC.

The rearrangement joins TRBV5-6 to TRBJ1-2, with D possibly TRBD1 on 5 matching bases. Trimming took off 0 bases at V and 7 bases at J, with 13 bases between the two ends. Germline V lookup: CDR1 SGHDT, CDR2 YYEEEE. The CDR3 consists of 14 residues. Written as DNA, the CDR3 is TGTGCCAGCAGCTTGGCCGCGGGGACGAGTGGCTACACCTTC. Translating gives CASSLAAGTSGYTF.

The chain recombines TRBV5-1 with TRBJ2-2; D is unclear. The CDR3 totals 16 residues. Trimming cost V 2 bases and J 1 base, with 12 bases left between them. Looked up from germline, CDR1 is SGHRS and CDR2 is YFSETQ. In DNA, the CDR3 is TGCGCCAGCAGCTTTTCCGGATCTATGAACACCGGGGAGCTGTTTTTT. Encoded protein: CASSFSGSMNTGELFF.

The chain carries TRBV4-3 and TRBJ2-3, with D possibly being TRBD1 (5 bases). Trimming pared 4 bases from V and 0 bases from J, leaving 11 bases between. This CDR3 is 15 amino acids long. The V gene's germline CDR1 is LGHNA and CDR2 YSLEER. CDR3 sequence: CASSPQGTSTDTQYF. For the CDR3, the DNA is TGCGCCAGCAGCCCCCAGGGAACTAGCACAGATACGCAGTATTTT.

In its sample, this clone was seen a few times. J is TRBJ2-7 and V is TRBV5-4; 9 bases are a match to TRBD1. The CDR3 extends over 13 amino acids. V lost 2 bases and J lost 5; bases outside the gene matches: 2. CDR1 is SGHNT and CDR2 is YYREEE in the germline V gene (reference sequence). CDR3 region: CASSFDRGDEQYF. CDR3 bases: TGTGCCAGCAGCTTTGACAGGGGGGACGAGCAGTACTTC.

The chain has TRBV11-3 and TRBJ2-2; 14 bases match TRBD2. V trimming: 3 bases; J trimming: 6 bases; junction bases outside the gene matches: 3. The CDR3 covers 16 residues. Germline V CDR1 and CDR2: SGHNT, YENEEA. CDR3 nucleotides: TGTGCCAGCAGCTTGACTAGCGGGGGGGTCCCCGGGGAGCTGTTTTTT. Protein product: CASSLTSGGVPGELFF. Full variable domain (remainder filled in from reference TRBV11-3 and TRBJ2-2): EAGVVQSPRYKIIEKKQPVAFWCNPISGHNTLYWYLQNLGQGPELLIRYENEEAVDDSQLPKDRFSAERLKGVDSTLKIQPAELGDSAVYLCASSLTSGGVPGELFFGEGSRLTVL.

The chain couples TRBV27 to TRBJ2-5, with D perhaps matching TRBD1 or TRBD2 (7 bases each). The V and J ends lost 5 bases and 2 bases respectively, with 21 bases between them. CDR1 and CDR2 (germline): MNHEY, SMNVEV (reference sequence). CDR3 size: 17 residues. The CDR3 DNA follows: TGTGCCAGCAGTAAAAAGCGGGACAGTCGCAATCAAGAGACCCAGTACTTC. This translates into CASSKKRDSRNQETQYF.

The rearrangement links TRBV30 to TRBJ1-5, with D maybe TRBD1 (6 bases). CDR3 length equals 14 residues. Deletions cut 1 base from V and 6 bases from J, with 13 bases between. CDR1 and CDR2 (germline): GTSNPN, SVGIG (reference sequence). The CDR3 DNA follows: TGTGCCTGGAGTGGACGGGGGGCGGGTCAGCCCCAGCATTTT. The encoded protein is CAWSGRGAGQPQHF.

V gene TRBV6-5 combines with J gene TRBJ2-2; 10 bases agree with TRBD1. The CDR3 runs to 15 residues. The germline V gene encodes CDR1 MNHEY and CDR2 SVGAGI. Losses at the gene ends were 6 bases for V and 3 bases for J; bases not matched to a gene: 4. CDR3 in amino acids: CASRSGTGDTGELFF. CDR3 in DNA: TGTGCCAGCAGGTCCGGGACAGGGGACACCGGGGAGCTGTTTTTT.

The chain carries TRBV5-6 and TRBJ2-5, with TRBD2 identical over 11 bases. The junction had 10 bases not matched to a gene; V was cut back by 2 bases and J by 4 bases. From germline, CDR1 is SGHDT and CDR2 YYEEEE. The length of the CDR3 is 17 residues. The CDR3, as DNA: TGTGCCAGCAGCTTCTGGGGTAGCGGGGGGGTTGTAGAGACCCAGTACTTC. It specifies CASSFWGSGGVVETQYF.

The V call is TRBV7-9, the J call TRBJ2-3; 10 nucleotides agree with TRBD2. The germline V gene encodes CDR1 SEHNR and CDR2 FQNEAQ (reference sequence). The CDR3 covers 18 residues. Germline trimming cut 4 bases from V and 5 bases from J; bases unmatched to any gene: 15. The CDR3 bases are TGTGCCAGCAGCTCAAGTAGGATAGCGGGGGGAGTTGGAGATACGCAGTATTTT. It specifies CASSSSRIAGGVGDTQYF. The variable domain in full, completed from reference TRBV7-9 and TRBJ2-3, reads DTGVSQNPRHKITKRGQNVTFRCDPISEHNRLYWYRQTLGQGPEFLTYFQNEAQLEKSRLLSDRFSAERPKGSFSTLEIQRTEQGDSAMYLCASSSSRIAGGVGDTQYFGPGTRLTVL.

The chain recombines TRBV2 with TRBJ1-3; no definite D call. Trimming took off 4 bases at V and 3 bases at J, with 10 bases between the two ends. This CDR3 is built from 14 residues. The germline V gene encodes CDR1 SNHLY and CDR2 FYNNEI. CDR3 sequence reads: CASSVGLDGNTIYF. CDR3 nucleotide sequence: TGTGCCAGCAGTGTAGGGCTCGATGGAAACACCATATATTTT.

This clone was recorded a few times. This CDR3 reads CASSLEGNPNYGYTF. The CDR3, as DNA: TGCGCCAGCAGCTTGGAAGGGAACCCTAACTATGGCTACACCTTC. The V and J genes are TRBV5-1 and TRBJ1-2; D is unclear. Trimming stripped 0 bases from V and 0 bases from J, with 9 bases between. This CDR3 comprises 15 residues. Germline CDR1 reads SGHRS; CDR2 reads YFSETQ.

CDR3 amino acids: CASSQYQGGNQPQHF. CDR3 sequence (DNA): TGTGCCAGCAGCCAATATCAAGGGGGCAATCAGCCCCAGCATTTT. This chain connects TRBV3-1 (or the pseudogene TRBV3-2) to TRBJ1-5; TRBD1 is a possible D gene (5 bases). V was shortened by 2 bases and J by 2 bases, with 10 bases between the two germline ends. The CDR3 runs to 15 residues. The germline V gene has CDR1 LGHDT and CDR2 YNNKEL (reference sequence).

This CDR3 reads CASNAGTTVYGYTF. The DNA for the CDR3 is TGTGCCAGTAACGCCGGGACCACCGTCTATGGCTACACCTTC. V is TRBV19 and J is TRBJ1-2, with D maybe TRBD1 (5 bases). This CDR3 is built from 14 residues. V lost 7 bases and J 4 bases, leaving 16 bases between the germline ends. Germline CDR1 LNHDA, CDR2 SQIVND (reference sequence). The full variable domain, with the rest looked up from reference TRBV19 and TRBJ1-2, is DGGITQSPKYLFRKEGQNVTLSCEQNLNHDAMYWYRQDPGQGLRLIYYSQIVNDFQKGDIAEGYSVSREKKESFPLTVTSAQKNPTAFYLCASNAGTTVYGYTFGSGTRLTVV.

V and J are TRBV2 and TRBJ1-4; D remains unclear. V was cut by 4 bases and J by 8 bases, with 14 bases left in between. The CDR3 totals 14 residues. Germline lookup yields CDR1 SNHLY and CDR2 FYNNEI. The CDR3 here is CASSVAGPREKLFF. The DNA for the CDR3 is TGTGCCAGCAGTGTGGCGGGCCCCAGGGAAAAACTGTTTTTT.

V is TRBV25-1 and J is TRBJ1-2; unclear D gene. Trimming cost V 3 bases and J 4 bases, with 12 bases left between them. Per the germline V gene, CDR1 is MGHDK and CDR2 is SYGVNS. There are 14 residues in the CDR3. CDR3 sequence (DNA): TGTGCCAGCAGTGACTCCCCTGTTAGCTATGGCTACACCTTC. Translated: CASSDSPVSYGYTF.

The chain couples TRBV18 to TRBJ2-7; the D is unclear. The V and J ends lost 3 bases and 5 bases respectively, with 5 bases between them. CDR1 and CDR2 (germline): KGHSH, LQKENI. This CDR3 spans 11 amino acids. Here the CDR3 reads CASSPRDEQYF. In DNA, the CDR3 is TGTGCCAGCTCACCGAGAGACGAGCAGTACTTC. The complete variable domain, with remaining parts taken from reference TRBV18 and TRBJ2-7, reads NAGVMQNPRHLVRRRGQEARLRCSPMKGHSHVYWYRQLPEEGLKFMVYLQKENIIDESGMPKERFSAEFPKEGPSILRIQQVVRGDSAAYFCASSPRDEQYFGPGTRLTVT.

This clone was picked up a small number of times. The chain joins TRBV6-1 to TRBJ2-7, with D tentatively TRBD1 (8 bases). The V and J ends lost 6 bases and 4 bases respectively, with 13 bases between them. This CDR3 is built from 13 residues. In germline, CDR1 is MNHNS, CDR2 SASEGT. For the CDR3, the DNA is TGTGCCAGCAGACAGGGGGGGAAATACGAGCAGTACTTC. Its translation is CASRQGGKYEQYF.

This clone came up once. The V and J genes are TRBV7-2 and TRBJ2-2; no definite D call. CDR1 SGHTA and CDR2 FQGNSA come from the germline V gene. This CDR3 has 12 residues. Trimming pared 5 bases from V and 4 bases from J, leaving 5 bases between. The CDR3 region has the DNA TGTGCCAGCAGCACCGGCACCGGGGAGCTGTTTTTT. Amino acid sequence: CASSTGTGELFF. Combining the CDR3 with reference TRBV7-2 and TRBJ2-2 gives the whole variable domain GAGVSQSPSNKVTEKGKDVELRCDPISGHTALYWYRQSLGQGLEFLIYFQGNSAPDKSGLPSDRFSAERTGGSVSTLTIQRTQQEDSAVYLCASSTGTGELFFGEGSRLTVL.

This clone appeared once. The chain uses TRBV6-5 and TRBJ2-1; D is unclear. This CDR3 region has 14 residues. CDR1 MNHEY and CDR2 SVGAGI come from the germline V gene. CDR3 nucleotide sequence: TGTGCATTACCGCAGGTAAGGACCTACAATGAGCAGTTCTTC. This sequence encodes CALPQVRTYNEQFF.

This clone was counted between two and nine times. This sequence joins TRBV7-3 and TRBJ1-1; D call uncertain. The CDR3 extends over 13 amino acids. Looked up from germline, CDR1 is SGHTA and CDR2 is FQGTGA. V lost 5 bases to trimming and J lost 4 bases, with 11 bases between them. CDR3 in amino acids: CASSPDPITEAFF. The CDR3 DNA reads TGTGCCAGCAGCCCGGACCCCATCACTGAAGCTTTCTTT.

V usage is TRBV6-5 and J usage is TRBJ2-1; D remains ambiguous. With 5 bases removed from V and 4 bases from J, the gap between germline ends came to 9 bases. Germline V gene data show CDR1 as MNHEY and CDR2 as SVGAGI. CDR3 size: 13 residues. CDR3 region: CASSIPRYNEQFF. The CDR3, as DNA: TGTGCCAGCAGTATTCCCCGGTACAATGAGCAGTTCTTC.

This CDR3 is CASTQGRGVPADTQYF. CDR3 DNA: TGTGCCAGCACCCAGGGCCGGGGGGTCCCCGCAGATACGCAGTATTTT. This chain connects TRBV11-2 to TRBJ2-3; 7 bases fit TRBD2. Looked up from germline, CDR1 is SGHAT and CDR2 is FQNNGV. The length of the CDR3 is 16 residues. V lost 7 bases to trimming and J lost 4 bases; unmatched junction nucleotides: 14. The full variable domain, in which reference TRBV11-2 and TRBJ2-3 provide the parts outside the CDR3, is EAGVAQSPRYKIIEKRQSVAFWCNPISGHATLYWYQQILGQGPKLLIQFQNNGVVDDSQLPKDRFSAERLKGVDSTLKIQPAKLEDSAVYLCASTQGRGVPADTQYFGPGTRLTVL.

This sequence joins TRBV28 and TRBJ1-5; 7 bases are a match to TRBD1. Germline V gene data show CDR1 as MDHEN and CDR2 as SYDVKM. This CDR3 comprises 15 residues. The V gene end was trimmed by 8 bases and the J gene end by 2 bases; junction bases not matched to a gene: 9. The CDR3 nucleotides read TGTGCCAGCGGGAAAGGGGGCGTGGGCAATCAGCCCCAGCATTTT. Amino acids: CASGKGGVGNQPQHF.

The rearrangement uses TRBV28 and TRBJ1-5; TRBD1 aligns across 7 bases. CDR1 and CDR2 (germline): MDHEN, SYDVKM. The V gene end was trimmed by 6 bases and the J gene end by 0 bases; junction bases not matched to a gene: 11. The CDR3 length is 17 residues. CDR3 amino acids: CASRRQGASYSNQPQHF. CDR3 sequence (DNA): TGTGCCAGCAGACGACAGGGCGCGTCGTATAGCAATCAGCCCCAGCATTTT.